The following is a T cell receptor beta chain sequence with its context. The antigen is undetermined. This specimen belongs to a study of Ad26.COV2.S vaccination and SARS-CoV-2 variants. Study details: The Ad26.COV2.S arm of the COV1001 trial was where the donor was placed.

Study-wide results and limits: Recipients of vaccine and of placebo showed similar breadth of their non-spike TCR repertoires. Vaccinees displayed broader spike-specific TCR repertoires than placebo recipients.

Profiled with immunoSEQ multiplex PCR; TCRdb holds only in-frame clones, not every one. Of about 460,000 clones listed, around 89% are singletons. Treatment indicated: some 19 received Ad26.COV2.S at low or high dose, single or two shots; several received placebo; per-sample allocation not given. All samples were drawn on day 63, counting from the first vaccine or placebo injection. An Ad26 vector that expressed Wuhan-strain SARS-CoV-2 spike constituted the vaccine. Trimming left V 0 bases short and J 0 bases short, with 15 bases between. The germline gives CDR1 MDHEN, CDR2 SYDVKM. This CDR3 is 19 amino acids long.

The rearrangement uses TRBV28 and TRBJ2-6; D call uncertain. This receptor was obtained from a person between 18 and 65 years old who received the Ad26.COV2.S COVID-19 vaccine or a placebo. Sequenced here: peripheral blood, sampled in a trial of Ad26.COV2.S vaccine versus placebo. The CDR3 coding sequence is TGTGCCAGCAGTTTATGGCGTCAAGAACTTCCCTCTGGGGCCAACGTCCTGACTTTC. Translating it yields CASSLWRQELPSGANVLTF.